Below are 32 T cell receptor beta chains sequenced from a single sample in a study of beta chain features in type 1 diabetes. Study-wide results and caveats: TCRB CDR3 length was moderately but significantly reduced in all four CD4+ subsets of Type 1 diabetes patients.

No antigen is known for these receptors. The investigators reverse transcribed all of the isolated RNA, so they sequenced expressed TCRB transcripts. Assay used: immunoSEQ multiplex PCR; TCRdb lists only in-frame clones, some missing. The sample holds 300,000 to 400,000 clones, around a tenth seen once. The source material was central memory CD4+ T cells from blood. These receptor sequences come from a man between 25 and 39 years old with type 1 diabetes.

This clone was observed a handful of times. This chain connects TRBV30 to TRBJ1-1; D is possibly TRBD1 (5 bases). The CDR3 consists of 13 residues. CDR1 is GTSNPN and CDR2 is SVGIG in the germline V gene (reference sequence). Trimming took off 5 bases at V and 1 base at J, with 11 bases between the two ends. The CDR3 nucleotides read TGTGCCTGGGGGGCCGACAGGAACACTGAAGCTTTCTTT. Its translation: CAWGADRNTEAFF.

This chain uses TRBV5-1 with TRBJ1-5; weak D call: TRBD1 (5 bases). V was shortened by 3 bases and J by 0 bases, with 10 bases between the two germline ends. The V gene's germline CDR1 is SGHRS and CDR2 YFSETQ. The CDR3 loop spans 15 amino acids. The CDR3 loop is CASSSGLTSNQPQHF. CDR3 nucleotides: TGCGCCAGCAGCTCAGGGTTGACTAGCAATCAGCCCCAGCATTTT.

The V call is TRBV4-1, the J call TRBJ2-7; 8 bases align to TRBD1. Per the germline V gene, CDR1 is MGHRA and CDR2 is YSYEKL. The CDR3 is 22 amino acids. V lost 4 bases, J lost 4 bases, and 30 bases stayed unmatched. This CDR3 is CASSRPQVKGWVNPGQVYEQYF. The DNA of the CDR3 is TGCGCCAGCAGCCGGCCGCAGGTTAAGGGGTGGGTAAATCCGGGACAGGTTTACGAGCAGTACTTC.

The rearrangement joins TRBV6-4 to TRBJ2-3, with 8 nucleotides matching TRBD2. Germline CDR1 and CDR2: MRHNA and SNTAGT. The CDR3 loop spans 14 amino acids. V lost 5 bases to trimming and J lost 2 bases; unmatched junction nucleotides: 3. The CDR3: CASSRGGLTDTQYF. The DNA for the CDR3 is TGTGCCAGCAGTCGGGGGGGTCTCACAGATACGCAGTATTTT.

This clone was counted a few times. V usage is TRBV27 and J usage is TRBJ1-2; TRBD1 matches at 9 bases. The germline V gene has CDR1 MNHEY and CDR2 SMNVEV (reference sequence). The CDR3 runs to 17 residues. V was clipped by 5 bases and J by 7 bases; unmatched bases: 17. The CDR3 nucleotides are TGTGCCAGCAGTCTAATTGCCACCGGGACAGGGACGGGTGGCTACACCTTC. Amino acids: CASSLIATGTGTGGYTF.

This clone occurred a few times. V gene TRBV5-1 combines with J gene TRBJ1-5, with D hard to call. The CDR3 runs to 15 residues. The germline CDR1 and CDR2 sequences are SGHRS and YFSETQ. Deletions cut 0 bases from V and 5 bases from J, with 12 bases between. CDR3 in DNA: TGCGCCAGCAGCTTGGCCCCGGGGTCGGATCAGCCCCAGCATTTT. Amino acid sequence: CASSLAPGSDQPQHF.

This clone has just a few counts. The rearrangement uses TRBV27 and TRBJ1-4, with unresolved D. Germline lookup yields CDR1 MNHEY and CDR2 SMNVEV (reference sequence). The CDR3 spans 12 residues. Trimming cost V 4 bases and J 4 bases, with 4 bases left between them. CDR3 amino acids: CASSSVNEKLFF. CDR3 bases: TGTGCCAGCAGTTCGGTTAATGAAAAACTGTTTTTT. The complete variable domain, with remaining parts taken from reference TRBV27 and TRBJ1-4, reads EAQVTQNPRYLITVTGKKLTVTCSQNMNHEYMSWYRQDPGLGLRQIYYSMNVEVTDKGDVPEGYKVSRKEKRNFPLILESPSPNQTSLYFCASSSVNEKLFFGSGTQLSVL.

This rearrangement joins TRBV7-3 to TRBJ2-2; tentatively, D is TRBD2 (6 bases). This CDR3 contains 14 residues. Trimming removed 0 bases from V and 6 bases from J, with 8 bases in between. Per germline, CDR1 SGHTA and CDR2 FQGTGA. DNA of the CDR3: TGTGCCAGCAGCTTAACGGCGGGGTCCGGGGAGCTGTTTTTT. This codes for CASSLTAGSGELFF.

The chain couples TRBV4-2 to TRBJ2-7; 9 nucleotides align to TRBD1. Trimming took 5 bases from V and 2 from J; bases not matched to a gene: 7. The germline V gene has CDR1 LGHNA and CDR2 YNFKEQ. The CDR3 has 15 amino acids. CDR3 amino acids: CASSLEGQGAYEQYF. The CDR3 bases are TGTGCCAGCAGCTTAGAGGGACAGGGAGCCTACGAGCAGTACTTC.

The DNA of the CDR3 is TGCGCCAGCAGCAAAGGGGGACAGGGGGCGCGCACTGAAGCTTTCTTT. This sequence encodes CASSKGGQGARTEAFF. This chain uses TRBV4-1 with TRBJ1-1; 12 nucleotides align to TRBD1. J gave up 4 bases and V 5 bases, and 8 bases lay outside the gene matches. Germline CDR1 MGHRA, CDR2 YSYEKL. The CDR3 runs 16 residues.

The gene calls are TRBV30 and TRBJ1-3, with 7 bases that match TRBD1. The CDR3 contains 14 residues. V shed 3 bases, J shed 4 bases, and the junction held 6 bases outside the gene matches. CDR1 is GTSNPN, CDR2 SVGIG, per germline (reference sequence). CDR3 region: CAWSWDSTGNTIYF. In DNA, the CDR3 is TGTGCCTGGAGCTGGGACAGTACGGGAAACACCATATATTTT.

As concerns this clone: One end of the junction varies from germline; a read error may be responsible. The chain recombines TRBV6-5 with TRBJ2-4; 8 bases line up with TRBD1. Germline-derived CDR1 and CDR2 are MNHEY and SVGAGI. The CDR3 is 14 amino acids. CDR3 region: CASRRSRGQNIQYF. The CDR3 nucleotides read TGTGCCAGCAGAAGGTCCAGGGGGCAAAATATTCAGTACTTC.

This clone came up many times. The rearrangement joins TRBV5-1 to TRBJ2-7; 7 bases fit TRBD1. Germline loops: CDR1 SGHRS, CDR2 YFSETQ. V was clipped by 4 bases and J by 0 bases; unmatched bases: 7. CDR3 length: 15 residues. DNA of the CDR3: TGCGCCAGCAGCCTAGGACAGGAGCTCTCCTACGAGCAGTACTTC. Translating gives CASSLGQELSYEQYF.

The chain combines TRBV29-1 with TRBJ2-5; D ambiguous. Deletions cut 4 bases from V and 2 bases from J, with 11 bases between. CDR3 length equals 13 residues. In germline, CDR1 is SQVTM, CDR2 ANQGSEA. CDR3 protein: CSVVGSAQETQYF. DNA for the CDR3: TGCAGCGTTGTTGGTTCGGCTCAAGAGACCCAGTACTTC.

This clone was counted only a few times. The genes are TRBV9 and TRBJ1-5, with 8 bases aligning to TRBD1. The germline V gene has CDR1 SGDLS and CDR2 YYNGEE. This CDR3 is built from 15 residues. The V gene end was trimmed by 4 bases and the J gene end by 4 bases; junction bases not matched to a gene: 7. CDR3 bases: TGTGCCAGCAGCCAATCGGACAGGGTTAATCAGCCCCAGCATTTT. Its translation is CASSQSDRVNQPQHF.

This rearrangement joins TRBV27 to TRBJ1-2, with D possibly matching TRBD1 (6 bases). V lost 3 bases, J lost 5 bases, and 16 bases lay in between. Germline CDR1 reads MNHEY; CDR2 reads SMNVEV (reference sequence). This CDR3 region has 15 residues. CDR3 in DNA: TGTGCCAGCAGTTTGGAGGACAGAAGGCAGTATGGCTACACCTTC. It codes for CASSLEDRRQYGYTF.

A few counts support this clone. The chain recombines TRBV14 with TRBJ2-7, with 9 bases aligning to TRBD2. This CDR3 region has 14 residues. CDR1 and CDR2 from the germline V gene are SGHDN and FVKESK. Trimming removed 4 bases from V and 3 bases from J; junction bases left unmatched: 4. This CDR3 reads CASSPREGFYEQYF. The CDR3 nucleotides are TGTGCCAGCAGCCCGCGGGAGGGGTTCTACGAGCAGTACTTC.

The table lists this clone with many counts. This chain connects TRBV7-9 to TRBJ2-7; 9 nucleotides agree with TRBD2. This CDR3 comprises 13 residues. In germline, CDR1 is SEHNR, CDR2 FQNEAQ (reference sequence). The V and J ends lost 5 bases and 7 bases, in that order; junction bases with no gene match: 6. The CDR3 bases are TGTGCCAGCAGCCCTAGCGGGGACGGAGAGCAGTACTTC. Amino acids: CASSPSGDGEQYF.

The rearrangement links TRBV6-5 to TRBJ1-5, with TRBD1 as a possible D gene (6 bases). This CDR3 has 16 amino acids. Trimming shortened V by 0 bases and J by 5 bases, and 14 bases separated the two germline ends. Germline CDR1 MNHEY, CDR2 SVGAGI. The DNA of the CDR3 is TGTGCCAGCAGTTACTCTGCCCAGGGGTCAGATCAGCCCCAGCATTTT. The encoded protein is CASSYSAQGSDQPQHF.

This rearrangement joins TRBV6-5 to TRBJ1-2; possible D gene TRBD1, 5 bases. Trimming pared 3 bases from V and 0 bases from J, leaving 8 bases between. Germline lookup yields CDR1 MNHEY and CDR2 SVGAGI. The CDR3 has 14 residues. The CDR3 bases are TGTGCCAGCAGTTATGGGGGAACTAACTATGGCTACACCTTC. This encodes CASSYGGTNYGYTF.

This clone was counted at least ten times. The gene calls are TRBV5-4 and TRBJ1-1; 10 nucleotides agree with TRBD1. Germline CDR1 is SGHNT and CDR2 is YYREEE (reference sequence). The trim removed 4 bases at V and 1 base at J, leaving 7 bases unmatched. The CDR3 is 16 amino acids. Here the CDR3 reads CASSARTGGGNTEAFF. DNA for the CDR3: TGTGCCAGCAGCGCCCGGACAGGGGGTGGGAACACTGAAGCTTTCTTT.

The chain employs TRBV30 and TRBJ2-1, with D tentatively TRBD1 or TRBD2 (6 bases each). Trimming removed 3 bases from V and 4 bases from J, with 13 bases in between. The germline CDR1 and CDR2 sequences are GTSNPN and SVGIG (reference sequence). The CDR3 is made up of 14 amino acids. The CDR3 nucleotides read TGTGCCTGGAGCAAAACAGGGACTTACAATGAGCAGTTCTTC. It specifies CAWSKTGTYNEQFF. Combining the CDR3 with reference TRBV30 and TRBJ2-1 gives the whole variable domain SQTIHQWPATLVQPVGSPLSLECTVEGTSNPNLYWYRQAAGRGLQLLFYSVGIGQISSEVPQNLSASRPQDRQFILSSKKLLLSDSGFYLCAWSKTGTYNEQFFGPGTRLTVL.

There are many counts of this clone. This chain connects TRBV5-1 to TRBJ2-1, with no clear D. CDR3 length equals 15 residues. V was shortened by 3 bases and J by 0 bases, with 10 bases between the two germline ends. In germline, CDR1 is SGHRS, CDR2 YFSETQ. This CDR3 reads CASSWTADSYNEQFF. The CDR3, as DNA: TGCGCCAGCAGCTGGACGGCAGACTCCTACAATGAGCAGTTCTTC.

The CDR3 protein is CASSLGPGNSGNTIYF. DNA of the CDR3: TGTGCCAGCAGCTTAGGTCCGGGGAACTCTGGAAACACCATATATTTT. The gene calls are TRBV7-8 and TRBJ1-3; D unresolved. The CDR3 has 16 residues. Germline assignment: CDR1 SGHVS and CDR2 FQNEAQ. V lost 1 base and J 0 bases, leaving 10 bases between the germline ends.

This clone was detected only a few times. This chain joins TRBV2 and TRBJ2-1; D call uncertain. The V and J ends lost 7 bases and 2 bases respectively, with 12 bases between them. The CDR3 is 14 residues long. CDR1 is SNHLY, CDR2 FYNNEI, per germline. The CDR3 DNA follows: TGTGCCAGCAACGGCCACCTCACCTACAATGAGCAGTTCTTC. Translated: CASNGHLTYNEQFF.

This clone was counted at least ten times. This chain joins TRBV28 and TRBJ2-7; maybe TRBD2 (5 bases). The CDR3 is 12 amino acids. Germline CDR1 is MDHEN and CDR2 is SYDVKM. Deletions cut 7 bases from V and 3 bases from J, with 10 bases between. CDR3 in DNA: TGTGCCAGCACCTATGGACTCTACGAGCAGTACTTC. Protein: CASTYGLYEQYF.

This rearrangement joins TRBV18 to TRBJ1-5, with TRBD1 matching 7 bases. V dropped 4 bases and J dropped 7; count of bases not matched to a gene: 16. The germline gives CDR1 KGHSH, CDR2 LQKENI. This CDR3 has 17 residues. The CDR3 protein is CASSLRADRVRGQPQHF. Written as DNA, the CDR3 is TGTGCCAGCTCACTCCGGGCTGACAGGGTAAGGGGACAGCCCCAGCATTTT.

The chain joins TRBV6-1 to TRBJ2-1; D possibly matches TRBD1 or TRBD2 (6 bases each). The CDR3 is made up of 12 amino acids. Germline values: CDR1 MNHNS, CDR2 SASEGT. Trimming removed 10 bases from V and 5 bases from J, with 12 bases in between. The DNA of the CDR3 is TGTGCCACCGGGGGCAGGGACAATGAGCAGTTCTTC. Protein product: CATGGRDNEQFF.

The V call is TRBV28, the J call TRBJ2-7, with D possibly matching TRBD2 (6 bases). The CDR3 has 16 residues. Germline lookup yields CDR1 MDHEN and CDR2 SYDVKM. V dropped 6 bases and J dropped 6 bases, with 24 bases sitting between them. This CDR3 reads CASSEVPRLGGGEQYF. The CDR3 region has the DNA TGTGCCAGCAGCGAAGTCCCCCGACTGGGAGGCGGCGAGCAGTACTTC.

The chain is built from TRBV18 and TRBJ1-5, with 9 bases lining up with TRBD1. Germline-derived CDR1 and CDR2 are KGHSH and LQKENI. This CDR3 is built from 15 residues. Losses at the gene ends were 8 bases for V and 5 bases for J; bases not matched to a gene: 10. CDR3 in amino acids: CASSLGTGLDQPQHF. Written as DNA, the CDR3 is TGTGCCAGCAGCCTCGGGACAGGGTTGGATCAGCCCCAGCATTTT.

There are a few counts of this clone. The V gene is TRBV6-1, the J gene TRBJ2-7, with 10 nucleotides matching TRBD2. The germline gives CDR1 MNHNS, CDR2 SASEGT. V lost 5 bases to trimming and J lost 4 bases; unmatched junction nucleotides: 5. The CDR3 totals 14 residues. CDR3 sequence (DNA): TGTGCCAGCAGTCAAAGCGGGGGGGCTTACGAGCAGTACTTC. This gives the protein CASSQSGGAYEQYF.

The V and J genes are TRBV2 and TRBJ2-1; D perhaps matches TRBD2 (5 bases). Germline V gene sequence: CDR1 SNHLY, CDR2 FYNNEI. Trimming shortened V by 6 bases and J by 7 bases, and 10 bases separated the two germline ends. The CDR3 consists of 12 residues. Here the CDR3 DNA reads TGTGCCAGCAGGAGGGAAGCAAATGAGCAGTTCTTC. Translation gives CASRREANEQFF. Combining the CDR3 with reference TRBV2 and TRBJ2-1 gives the whole variable domain EPEVTQTPSHQVTQMGQEVILRCVPISNHLYFYWYRQILGQKVEFLVSFYNNEISEKSEIFDDQFSVERPDGSNFTLKIRSTKLEDSAMYFCASRREANEQFFGPGTRLTVL.